This T cell receptor (beta chain) was obtained from a study of identical twins. The CDR3 length is 14 residues. The V end was cut by 8 bases, the J end by 9 bases, with 19 bases between. Unique molecular identifiers were present on cDNA, and template switching added a universal primer site. Via MiXCR, TCRdb re-called the 5' RACE reads, giving one row per CDR3 protein. The profile shows some 760,000 distinct CDR3 sequences, 18% of them singletons. These data were also reused for a study on T cells expressing NK-cell markers.

The sequence was obtained from a woman aged 18-30 years in good health. The chain carries TRBV12-3 or TRBV12-4 and TRBJ2-2, with D possibly called TRBD1 or TRBD2 (5 bases each). Specimen: PBMCs. CDR3 in DNA: TGTGCCAGCTGTATCGAACGGGGCCTCCGGGAGCTGTTTTTT. Its protein product is CASCIERGLRELFF.